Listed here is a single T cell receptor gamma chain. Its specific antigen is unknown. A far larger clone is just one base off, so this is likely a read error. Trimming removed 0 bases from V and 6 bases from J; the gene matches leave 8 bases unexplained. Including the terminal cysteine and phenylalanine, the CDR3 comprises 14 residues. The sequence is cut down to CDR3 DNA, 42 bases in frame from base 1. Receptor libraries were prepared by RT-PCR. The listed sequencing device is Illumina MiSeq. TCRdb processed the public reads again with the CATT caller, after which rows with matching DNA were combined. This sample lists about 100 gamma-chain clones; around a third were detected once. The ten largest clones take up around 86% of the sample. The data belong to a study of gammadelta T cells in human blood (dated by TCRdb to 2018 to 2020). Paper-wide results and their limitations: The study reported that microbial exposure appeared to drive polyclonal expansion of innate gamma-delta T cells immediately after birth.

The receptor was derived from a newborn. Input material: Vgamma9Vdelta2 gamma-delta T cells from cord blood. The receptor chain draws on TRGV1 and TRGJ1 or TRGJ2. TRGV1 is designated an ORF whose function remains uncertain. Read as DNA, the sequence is TGTGCCACCTGGGACAGGCTGGAAGGTTATAAGAAACTCTTT. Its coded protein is CATWDRLEGYKKLF.